A selection of T cell receptor beta chains follows, all from one sample in a study of response to subunit inactivated influenza vaccine. TCRdb ran MiXCR on the RT-PCR reads and lists one entry per CDR3 protein. This table holds over 650,000 distinct CDR3 sequences, around 20% found once. The source material was PBMCs from blood, sampled 4 to 6 days after vaccination. Every receptor here comes from a man over 45 who received an inactivated influenza vaccine. CDR3s include the opening cysteine and the closing phenylalanine or tryptophan. A D gene is named only where the DNA matches it firmly. The size field is filled for only some rows; it gives once, few, many or a size class.

D,V,size,J,DNA,CDR3
NA,TRBV6-1,few,TRBJ2-3,TGTGCCAGCAGTGAAAGACACTACACAGATACGCAGTATTTT,CASSERHYTDTQYF
NA,TRBV29-1,few,TRBJ2-1,TGCAGCGTGGAAAGAAATGAGCAGTTCTTC,CSVERNEQFF
NA,TRBV7-2,few,TRBJ1-1,TGTGCCAGCAGCTTCGTCACTGAAGCTTTCTTT,CASSFVTEAFF
NA,TRBV12-3/TRBV12-4,NA,TRBJ1-1,TGTGCCAGCAACCCATTCCAGGGGAGAGCTTTCTTT,CASNPFQGRAFF
NA,TRBV12-3/TRBV12-4,NA,TRBJ2-4,TGTGCCAGCAGTCCGGGACCTACCCTAGCCAAAAACATTCAGTACTTC,CASSPGPTLAKNIQYF
NA,TRBV7-3,many,TRBJ1-1,TGTGCCAGCAGCCTATCAGGTAGCACTGAAGCTTTCTTT,CASSLSGSTEAFF
TRBD2,TRBV3-1,NA,TRBJ2-1,TGTGCCAGCAGCCCTTTCTCTAGCGGGAATTACAATGAGCAGTTCTTC,CASSPFSSGNYNEQFF
TRBD2,TRBV5-1,NA,TRBJ2-5,TGCGCCAGCAGCTTGTGGGGTAGCGGGGGACCGTACCAAGAGACCCAGTACTTC,CASSLWGSGGPYQETQYF
TRBD1,TRBV4-2,NA,TRBJ1-6,TGTGCCAGCAGCCAAGTTGACGACAGGGGGCTTGGGTTCCTCCACTTT,CASSQVDDRGLGFLHF
TRBD1,TRBV20-1,NA,TRBJ2-2,TGCAGTGCTAGAGATGTCTCCCTGGCCCGGACAGGGGGACCGAAGGACACCGGGGAGCTGTTTTTT,CSARDVSLARTGGPKDTGELFF
NA,TRBV3-1,NA,TRBJ2-2,TGTGCCAGCAGCCAAGGATCCTTAGCCAGGAGGAACACCGGGGAGCTGTTTTTT,CASSQGSLARRNTGELFF
NA,TRBV28,few,TRBJ2-3,TGTGCCAGCAGTATAGGCAGTTTGACAGATACGCAGTATTTT,CASSIGSLTDTQYF
NA,TRBV10-3,NA,TRBJ2-7,TGTGCCATCAGTAAGGGAGATTTGAACGAGCAGTACTTC,CAISKGDLNEQYF
NA,TRBV20-1,few,TRBJ2-2,TGCAGTGCTAGTTTTCGACGGAACACCGGGGAGCTGTTTTTT,CSASFRRNTGELFF
TRBD2,TRBV6-5,few,TRBJ2-7,TGTGCCAGCAGTTACGGGGCGGCGGGGGGAACCTACGAGCAGTACTTC,CASSYGAAGGTYEQYF
NA,TRBV12-3/TRBV12-4,many,TRBJ2-1,TGTGCCAGCAGTTTGAGTGGGGGAGCCCTGAACAATGAGCAGTTCTTC,CASSLSGGALNNEQFF
TRBD1,TRBV6-2/TRBV6-3,few,TRBJ2-7,TGTGCCATCAAGACAGGGGGCAACGAGCAGTACTTC,CAIKTGGNEQYF
NA,TRBV24-1,many,TRBJ1-1,TGTGCCACCAGTGATGGACATTGGAACACTGAAGCTTTCTTT,CATSDGHWNTEAFF
TRBD1,TRBV12-3/TRBV12-4,NA,TRBJ1-2,TGTGCCAGCAGTTGGCGGGACAGGGAAGGCTACACCTTC,CASSWRDREGYTF
NA,TRBV11-1,NA,TRBJ1-1,TGTGCCAGCAGCTTAGGTACGGCATCCACTGAAGCTTTCTTT,CASSLGTASTEAFF
NA,TRBV15,NA,TRBJ2-5,TGTGCCACCAGTAGGACCTGGGCCCTCCAAGAGACCCAGTACTTC,CATSRTWALQETQYF
TRBD2,TRBV6-6,NA,TRBJ2-5,TGTGCCAGCAGCCCCGGGAGGGAGGCCCAGTACTTC,CASSPGREAQYF
TRBD2,TRBV24-1,NA,TRBJ2-3,TGTGCCACCAGTGATTTGCCCCCAGCGGGAGGGCCCGATACGCAGTATTTT,CATSDLPPAGGPDTQYF
NA,TRBV6-2/TRBV6-3,NA,TRBJ2-1,TGTGCCAGCAGTTACCGGGGGCACAGCTCCTACAATGAGCAGTTCTTC,CASSYRGHSSYNEQFF
NA,TRBV11-2,few,TRBJ2-7,TGTGCCAGCAGCTTAGGTTCGGGGGTTCTCGAGCAGTACTTC,CASSLGSGVLEQYF
TRBD2,TRBV20-1,NA,TRBJ2-5,TGCAGTGCTAGGGGGACTAGCGGGAACCAAGAGACCCAGTACTTC,CSARGTSGNQETQYF
NA,TRBV5-1,few,TRBJ1-1,TGCGCCAGCAGCTTGGCCGCCAGTACTCTTAAAGCTTTCTTT,CASSLAASTLKAFF